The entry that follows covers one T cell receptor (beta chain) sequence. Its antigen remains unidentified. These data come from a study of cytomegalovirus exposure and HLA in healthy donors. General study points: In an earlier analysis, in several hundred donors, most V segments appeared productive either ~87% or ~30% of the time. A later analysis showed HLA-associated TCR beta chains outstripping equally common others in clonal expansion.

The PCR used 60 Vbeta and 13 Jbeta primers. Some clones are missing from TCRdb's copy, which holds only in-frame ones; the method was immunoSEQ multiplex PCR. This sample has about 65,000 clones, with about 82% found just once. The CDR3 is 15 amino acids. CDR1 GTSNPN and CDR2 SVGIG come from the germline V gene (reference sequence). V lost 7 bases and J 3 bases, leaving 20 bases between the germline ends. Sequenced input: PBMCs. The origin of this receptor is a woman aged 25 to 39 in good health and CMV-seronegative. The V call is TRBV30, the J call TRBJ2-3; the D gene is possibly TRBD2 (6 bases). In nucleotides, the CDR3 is TGTGCCTTATCGGTGGGCGGGAACCCAACAGATACGCAGTATTTT. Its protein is CALSVGGNPTDTQYF. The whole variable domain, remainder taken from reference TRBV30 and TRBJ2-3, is SQTIHQWPATLVQPVGSPLSLECTVEGTSNPNLYWYRQAAGRGLQLLFYSVGIGQISSEVPQNLSASRPQDRQFILSSKKLLLSDSGFYLCALSVGGNPTDTQYFGPGTRLTVL.